This T cell receptor beta chain was sequenced for a study of early T cells in non-severe SARS-CoV-2 infection. About the study: The chains were unpaired, and the sequenced material was bulk RNA from unsorted whole blood. Study observations and caveats: Reliance on VDJdb matching favored anti-spike CD8 responses; private and CD4 specificities were missed.

There are many counts of this clonotype. Its matching antigen is unknown. The CDR3 loop spans 16 amino acids. The V and J ends lost 3 bases and 2 bases, in that order; junction bases with no gene match: 9. CDR1 is MNHNY, CDR2 SVGAGI, per germline (reference sequence). Unique molecular identifiers were affixed to single, distinct cDNA molecules. TCRdb fed the 5' RACE reads into MiXCR, producing one record per CDR3 protein. Of about 62,000 distinct CDR3 sequences listed, 7.5% to 10% are singletons. This rearrangement joins TRBV6-6 to TRBJ1-2, with 7 bases that match TRBD1. Sample: whole blood. The clonotype was recovered from an adult who was a healthcare worker with PCR-confirmed SARS-CoV-2 infection or an uninfected control (not recorded which). The CDR3 sequence: CASSYRSQGRNYGYTF. The CDR3 coding sequence is TGTGCCAGCAGTTATCGTTCACAGGGGAGGAACTATGGCTACACCTTC.